One T cell receptor beta chain is described in this entry. These data belong to a study of T-cell reconstitution after alpha-beta-depleted transplantation in children. Unique molecular identifiers were incorporated when the TCRbeta library was constructed. TCRdb redid the calling of the PCR reads with MiXCR, one entry per CDR3 protein. The table has around 530,000 distinct CDR3 sequences, 32% seen once; the top ten hold 2% to 2.5%. The CDR3 has 17 residues. In germline, CDR1 is SGDLS, CDR2 YYNGEE. V lost 5 bases to trimming and J lost 5 bases; unmatched junction nucleotides: 13. This specimen was PBMCs from the stem cell graft donor, taken from the stem cell graft. This receptor was taken from a human donor who donated a stem cell graft to a child with aplastic anemia. The genes are TRBV9 and TRBJ2-3, with 11 bases lining up with TRBD2. CDR3 loop: CASSVHPSGRMEDTQYF. The CDR3 nucleotides are TGTGCCAGCAGTGTCCATCCTAGCGGGAGGATGGAAGATACGCAGTATTTT.